Following are 31 T cell receptor beta chains from one sample sequenced in a study of T cell responses to AZD1222 COVID-19 vaccine. Generated by immunoSEQ multiplex PCR, the TCRdb table keeps only in-frame clones and is missing some. This sample has roughly 87,000 clones; more than 70% occur once, and the top ten carry less than 8.5%. Source: peripheral blood, taken 28 days after the second AZD1222 dose. These TCRs come from an adult who received the AZD1222 COVID-19 vaccine.

As for this clone: Sequence at one end of the junction differs from germline and may be a read error. J is TRBJ2-2 and V is TRBV7-9; tentative D call: TRBD2 (6 bases). This CDR3 is 16 amino acids long. CDR1 and CDR2 from the germline V gene are SEHNR and FQNEAQ (reference sequence). Here the CDR3 DNA reads TGTGCCAGCAGCATAGCGGCACTGGACCGAACCGGGGAGCTGTTTTTT. This codes for CASSIAALDRTGELFF.

The sample holds a few counts of this clone. V and J are TRBV7-3 and TRBJ2-3; perhaps TRBD2 as D (5 bases). CDR3 length: 13 amino acids. V was shortened by 6 bases and J by 0 bases, with 7 bases between the two germline ends. The germline gives CDR1 SGHTA, CDR2 FQGTGA. The CDR3: CASRGGSTDTQYF. For the CDR3, the DNA is TGTGCCAGCAGAGGAGGAAGCACAGATACGCAGTATTTT.

CDR3 bases: TGTGCCAGCAGTGAAGTTCAGGGGGCTGACACTGAAGCTTTCTTT. It specifies CASSEVQGADTEAFF. V gene TRBV25-1 combines with J gene TRBJ1-1; 8 bases are shared with TRBD1. The trim removed 2 bases at V and 3 bases at J, leaving 5 bases unmatched. Germline assignment: CDR1 MGHDK and CDR2 SYGVNS. CDR3 length: 15 amino acids. Variable domain in full (rest from reference TRBV25-1 and TRBJ1-1): EADIYQTPRYLVIGTGKKITLECSQTMGHDKMYWYQQDPGMELHLIHYSYGVNSTEKGDLSSESTVSRIRTEHFPLTLESARPSHTSQYLCASSEVQGADTEAFFGQGTRLTVV.

The chain has TRBV5-1 and TRBJ2-5; the D is unclear. This CDR3 contains 15 residues. V lost 0 bases to trimming and J lost 1 base, with 10 bases between them. Germline V gene lookup returns CDR1 SGHRS and CDR2 YFSETQ. The CDR3 loop is CASSLAGRSQETQYF. CDR3 DNA: TGCGCCAGCAGCTTGGCCGGGCGGAGCCAAGAGACCCAGTACTTC.

This chain connects TRBV14 to TRBJ1-2; D call uncertain. The V end was cut by 1 base, the J end by 1 base, with 7 bases between. This CDR3 region has 14 residues. The germline CDR1 and CDR2 sequences are SGHDN and FVKESK. The CDR3 sequence is CASSQGILNYGYTF. The CDR3 nucleotides are TGTGCCAGCAGCCAAGGGATCCTTAACTATGGCTACACCTTC.

The chain couples TRBV4-2 to TRBJ1-1, with no clear D. V was cut by 0 bases and J by 10 bases, with 12 bases left in between. The CDR3 is made up of 13 amino acids. Germline CDR1 is LGHNA and CDR2 is YNFKEQ. The chain's CDR3 is CASSQDPRPAAFF. The CDR3 coding sequence is TGTGCCAGCAGCCAAGATCCCAGACCTGCAGCTTTCTTT.

In this sample, this clone turned up once. The chain employs TRBV2 and TRBJ2-5; a weak D match, TRBD1 (6 bases). The V end was cut by 4 bases, the J end by 5 bases, with 11 bases between. CDR1 and CDR2 (germline): SNHLY, FYNNEI. The CDR3 is made up of 13 amino acids. In nucleotides, the CDR3 is TGTGCCAGCAGTGTAGGGGGTTGGGAGACCCAGTACTTC. This sequence encodes CASSVGGWETQYF. The full variable domain, its missing parts supplied by reference TRBV2 and TRBJ2-5, is EPEVTQTPSHQVTQMGQEVILRCVPISNHLYFYWYRQILGQKVEFLVSFYNNEISEKSEIFDDQFSVERPDGSNFTLKIRSTKLEDSAMYFCASSVGGWETQYFGPGTRLLVL.

The CDR3 DNA is TGTGCCAGCAGCCAAATAGGACAGCCGGGAGGGACTGAAGCTTTCTTT. It codes for CASSQIGQPGGTEAFF. The rearrangement uses TRBV4-2 and TRBJ1-1, with D possibly being TRBD1 (6 bases). Trimming took 2 bases from V and 5 from J, leaving 18 bases between them. CDR3 length: 16 amino acids. Per germline, CDR1 LGHNA and CDR2 YNFKEQ.

This chain links TRBV23-1 with TRBJ1-2; D gene ambiguous. Being an ORF, TRBV23-1 has a function that is uncertain. The CDR3 loop spans 14 amino acids. Trimming took 0 bases from V and 5 from J, leaving 10 bases between them. DNA of the CDR3: TGCGCCAGCAGTCAATCTTACCGTGAATATGGCTACACCTTC. Amino acid sequence: CASSQSYREYGYTF.

The chain combines TRBV9 with TRBJ1-1; D is undetermined. V was trimmed by 3 bases and J by 1 base, leaving 7 bases between them. The CDR3 loop spans 13 amino acids. The germline V gene has CDR1 SGDLS and CDR2 YYNGEE. The CDR3 DNA reads as TGTGCCAGCAGCGACCGCAGGAACACTGAAGCTTTCTTT. It codes for CASSDRRNTEAFF. The whole variable domain, filled in from reference TRBV9 and TRBJ1-1, reads DSGVTQTPKHLITATGQRVTLRCSPRSGDLSVYWYQQSLDQGLQFLIQYYNGEERAKGNILERFSAQQFPDLHSELNLSSLELGDSALYFCASSDRRNTEAFFGQGTRLTVV.

The CDR3 nucleotides read TGTGCCAGCAGCACCCTTCGGACGGGTACACAGGGCCCAATGGAGACCGGGGAGCTGTTTTTT. As protein: CASSTLRTGTQGPMETGELFF. The chain couples TRBV21-1 to TRBJ2-2; the D segment call TRBD1 is taken from the table without a DNA check. TRBV21-1 is termed a pseudogene. CDR3 size: 21 residues.

The CDR3 is CSAKLGYGYTF. In DNA form, the CDR3 reads TGCAGTGCTAAACTCGGCTATGGCTACACCTTC. The chain joins TRBV20-1 to TRBJ1-2; D is uncertain. There are 11 residues in the CDR3. V lost 4 bases and J 4 bases, leaving 7 bases between the germline ends. In germline, CDR1 is DFQATT, CDR2 SNEGSKA (reference sequence).

The rearrangement uses TRBV7-3 and TRBJ2-5; the D gene is possibly TRBD2 (6 bases). Germline-derived CDR1 and CDR2 are SGHTA and FQGTGA. Trimming removed 5 bases from V and 1 base from J, with 17 bases in between. CDR3 length: 16 amino acids. Here the CDR3 DNA reads TGTGCCAGCAGCCCATGGGGGGAAGGGTCCCAAGAGACCCAGTACTTC. It translates to CASSPWGEGSQETQYF.

V and J are TRBV5-1 and TRBJ1-2, with 9 bases lining up with TRBD1. This CDR3 region has 13 residues. Unmatched junction bases numbered 4, after V lost 4 bases and J lost 6 bases. Germline CDR1 is SGHRS and CDR2 is YFSETQ. Here the CDR3 reads CASSRGQGHGYTF. The CDR3 coding sequence is TGCGCCAGCAGCCGCGGACAGGGGCATGGCTACACCTTC.

The chain is built from TRBV6-1 and TRBJ1-1; no reliable D call. Germline values: CDR1 MNHNS, CDR2 SASEGT. The CDR3 contains 15 residues. V shed 1 base and J shed 0 bases, with 9 bases lying between them. Here the CDR3 reads CASSEGWGMNTEAFF. The CDR3 DNA sequence: TGTGCCAGCAGTGAAGGCTGGGGAATGAACACTGAAGCTTTCTTT.

V is TRBV6-4 and J is TRBJ2-6; tentatively, D is TRBD2 (5 bases). CDR3 length equals 14 residues. The V end was cut by 3 bases, the J end by 2 bases, with 5 bases between. Germline V gene lookup returns CDR1 MRHNA and CDR2 SNTAGT. In nucleotides, the CDR3 is TGTGCCAGCAGTGAGCGGGCTGGGGCCAACGTCCTGACTTTC. Protein product: CASSERAGANVLTF.

Concerning this clone: The limits of the CDR3 on the DNA are not certain, so only TCRdb's listed CDR3 is given. The chain uses TRBV21-1 and TRBJ2-6; the table assigns TRBD2, which was not confirmed against the DNA. TRBV21-1 is listed as a pseudogene. The CDR3 sequence runs 19 residues, both termini included. This CDR3 reads CASSFPFASGNSGANVLTF.

The chain uses TRBV7-8 and TRBJ2-1; D perhaps matches TRBD2 (6 bases). CDR1 and CDR2 from the germline V gene are SGHVS and FQNEAQ. The CDR3 runs to 14 residues. Trimming pared 8 bases from V and 0 bases from J, leaving 11 bases between. For the CDR3, the DNA is TGTGCCAGCTTGGGACTTCACTCCTACAATGAGCAGTTCTTC. This sequence encodes CASLGLHSYNEQFF.

This clone was detected once. The gene calls are TRBV29-1 and TRBJ2-5; D is perhaps TRBD1 (5 bases). V was cut by 7 bases and J by 4 bases, with 19 bases left in between. CDR3 size: 14 residues. CDR1 and CDR2 (germline): SQVTM, ANQGSEA. The CDR3 DNA sequence: TGCAGCGCCGGTTCGTCATGGCAGGGAGAGACCCAGTACTTC. Amino acid sequence: CSAGSSWQGETQYF.

The chain is built from TRBV4-1 and TRBJ1-2, with D tentatively TRBD1 (5 bases). V shed 4 bases and J shed 7 bases, with 19 bases lying between them. CDR1 and CDR2 from the germline V gene are MGHRA and YSYEKL. This CDR3 comprises 15 residues. The CDR3 DNA is TGCGCCAGCAGCCCCTCCCCAGGGAGGACGTTTGGCTACACCTTC. As protein: CASSPSPGRTFGYTF.

V usage is TRBV20-1 and J usage is TRBJ1-3; D is undetermined. V lost 1 base and J 3 bases, leaving 1 base between the germline ends. The CDR3 extends over 11 amino acids. Looked up from germline, CDR1 is DFQATT and CDR2 is SNEGSKA (reference sequence). This CDR3 reads CSARVGNTIYF. For the CDR3, the DNA is TGCAGTGCTAGAGTTGGAAACACCATATATTTT.

V is TRBV18 and J is TRBJ1-5; TRBD1 matches 7 bases. Per the germline V gene, CDR1 is KGHSH and CDR2 is LQKENI. The CDR3 is made up of 15 amino acids. Trimming cost V 4 bases and J 6 bases; bases outside gene matches: 9. The CDR3 DNA reads as TGTGCCAGCTCACTATCACAGGGGTTCCCTCAGCCCCAGCATTTT. Encoded protein: CASSLSQGFPQPQHF.

The chain couples TRBV28 to TRBJ2-1; 13 nucleotides match TRBD2. The germline V gene encodes CDR1 MDHEN and CDR2 SYDVKM. J gave up 0 bases and V 7 bases, and 9 bases lay outside the gene matches. This CDR3 region has 18 residues. This CDR3 reads CASTLGLAGSSSYNEQFF. The CDR3 region has the DNA TGTGCCAGCACCCTGGGACTAGCGGGATCCTCCTCCTACAATGAGCAGTTCTTC.

The genes are TRBV24-1 and TRBJ2-1, with 7 bases matching TRBD1. The length of the CDR3 is 15 residues. The V gene end was trimmed by 1 base and the J gene end by 2 bases; junction bases not matched to a gene: 1. Germline lookup yields CDR1 KGHDR and CDR2 SFDVKD. The CDR3 spells CATSDLGGTYNEQFF. The CDR3 DNA follows: TGTGCCACCAGTGATTTAGGGGGCACCTACAATGAGCAGTTCTTC.

This CDR3 reads CASSFSSSYNEQFF. DNA for the CDR3: TGTGCCAGCAGTTTTAGTAGCTCCTACAATGAGCAGTTCTTC. The chain links TRBV28 to TRBJ2-1; unclear D gene. V lost 3 bases, J lost 0 bases, and 6 bases lay in between. The CDR3 runs 14 residues. Germline CDR1 and CDR2: MDHEN and SYDVKM.

This chain connects TRBV6-6 to TRBJ1-2; 10 nucleotides match TRBD1. The germline gives CDR1 MNHNY, CDR2 SVGAGI (reference sequence). Losses at the gene ends were 5 bases for V and 8 bases for J; bases not matched to a gene: 11. This CDR3 has 15 residues. The CDR3 loop is CASSTPDRGQGGYTF. The CDR3 DNA reads as TGTGCCAGCAGTACCCCAGACAGGGGGCAGGGAGGCTACACCTTC.

This sequence joins TRBV9 and TRBJ2-5, with D possibly TRBD2 on 5 matching bases. Germline V gene lookup returns CDR1 SGDLS and CDR2 YYNGEE. Trimming cost V 7 bases and J 2 bases, with 12 bases left between them. This CDR3 comprises 13 residues. This CDR3 reads CASRSSFQETQYF. The DNA of the CDR3 is TGTGCCAGCCGTTCTAGCTTTCAAGAGACCCAGTACTTC.

The V call is TRBV5-1, the J call TRBJ1-1, with a possible D match to TRBD1 (6 bases). The germline CDR1 and CDR2 sequences are SGHRS and YFSETQ. The CDR3 spans 14 residues. The germline V and J ends were trimmed by 2 bases and 0 bases, with 8 bases remaining between them. DNA of the CDR3: TGCGCCAGCAGCTTCGCAGGGGTGAACACTGAAGCTTTCTTT. Protein product: CASSFAGVNTEAFF.

V is TRBV24-1 and J is TRBJ2-2; 10 bases match TRBD2. Germline assignment: CDR1 KGHDR and CDR2 SFDVKD. CDR3 length equals 16 residues. The trim removed 4 bases at V and 3 bases at J, leaving 4 bases unmatched. The CDR3 reads CATSEGLAADTGELFF. DNA for the CDR3: TGTGCCACCAGTGAAGGACTAGCGGCAGACACCGGGGAGCTGTTTTTT.

The chain carries TRBV10-2 and TRBJ1-1; 7 bases agree with TRBD1. V gave up 7 bases and J gave up 5 bases; unmatched junction bases: 4. CDR1 and CDR2 (germline): WSHSY, SAAADI. The CDR3 totals 12 residues. The CDR3 region has the DNA TGCGCCAGCAACAGGGGAGTTACTGAAGCTTTCTTT. Translating it yields CASNRGVTEAFF.

This clone was recorded once. This chain links TRBV19 with TRBJ2-1; 12 bases fit TRBD2. The germline CDR1 and CDR2 sequences are LNHDA and SQIVND (reference sequence). V lost 6 bases to trimming and J lost 4 bases; unmatched junction nucleotides: 1. The CDR3 has 14 residues. The CDR3 DNA follows: TGTGCCAGTAGCGGACTAGCGGGGTACAATGAGCAGTTCTTC. Its protein is CASSGLAGYNEQFF.